These 32 T cell receptor beta chains were all obtained from the same sample, sequenced in a study of regulatory T cells in long-lasting Graves disease. Time point given: persistent/refractory GD, antithyroid drugs over 5 years with positive TRAb. TCR sequences were obtained from RNA taken from PBMCs. CDR3 regions were amplified by Arm-PCR using iRepertoire HTBI primers to build TCR beta libraries. TCRdb recomputed calls from the multiplex PCR reads with MiXCR, one row per CDR3 protein. This table holds about 430,000 distinct CDR3 sequences, around a fifth found once. The material sequenced was peripheral blood mononuclear cells (PBMCs), taken when the disease was refractory, from a patient treated with antithyroid drugs. Receptor source: a female donor with Graves disease.

This clonotype came up many times. A junction end diverges from the germline sequence, so it may reflect a read error. V is TRBV7-8 and J is TRBJ2-3; D remains unclear. There are 13 residues in the CDR3. CDR1 and CDR2 from the germline V gene are SGHVS and FQNEAQ. CDR3 residues: CASSLDSTDTQYF. CDR3 in DNA: TGTGCCAGCAGTTTAGACAGCACAGATACGCAGTATTTT.

The CDR3 reads CASSLLGEASTDTQYF. CDR3 DNA sequence: TGTGCCAGCAGTTTATTAGGGGAAGCTAGCACAGATACGCAGTATTTT. The chain is built from TRBV28 and TRBJ2-3; perhaps TRBD1 as D (5 bases). The length of the CDR3 is 16 residues. The germline V and J ends were trimmed by 1 base and 0 bases, with 11 bases remaining between them. Germline CDR1 MDHEN, CDR2 SYDVKM.

The CDR3 is CASSIDWDLYRSGMNTGELFF. The CDR3 DNA is TGTGCCAGTAGTATAGATTGGGACTTGTATCGAAGCGGGATGAACACCGGGGAGCTGTTTTTT. The rearrangement uses TRBV19 and TRBJ2-2; 7 bases are a match to TRBD2. CDR1 is LNHDA, CDR2 SQIVND, per germline (reference sequence). V lost 0 bases and J lost 1; bases outside the gene matches: 17. This CDR3 region has 21 residues.

This clonotype has at least ten counts. The rearrangement links TRBV2 to TRBJ2-5, with D perhaps TRBD2 (7 bases). Germline-derived CDR1 and CDR2 are SNHLY and FYNNEI. The V end was cut by 4 bases, the J end by 0 bases, with 18 bases between. There are 17 residues in the CDR3. CDR3 region: CASSVRQGGGYQETQYF. CDR3 DNA: TGTGCCAGCAGTGTTCGACAAGGCGGGGGCTACCAAGAGACCCAGTACTTC.

This clonotype has a count of ten or more. CDR3: CASSEADGNTEAFF. In DNA form, the CDR3 reads TGTGCCAGCAGTGAAGCCGATGGTAACACTGAAGCTTTCTTT. The J gene is TRBJ1-1, the V gene TRBV2; D is unresolved. Trimming took off 0 bases at V and 2 bases at J, with 7 bases between the two ends. The CDR3 sequence is 14 residues long. Per the germline V gene, CDR1 is SNHLY and CDR2 is FYNNEI.

The V gene is TRBV7-9, the J gene TRBJ2-1; 9 nucleotides match TRBD2. The junction had 6 bases not matched to a gene; V was cut back by 1 base and J by 8 bases. The CDR3 runs to 15 residues. Germline V gives CDR1 SEHNR, CDR2 FQNEAQ (reference sequence). CDR3 in DNA: TGTGCCAGCAGCTTAGGTAGCGGGAGTATATATGAGCAGTTCTTC. The encoded protein is CASSLGSGSIYEQFF.

The chain is built from TRBV15 and TRBJ2-7, with D perhaps assigned TRBD1 or TRBD2 (6 bases each). Germline V gene lookup returns CDR1 LNHNV and CDR2 YYDKDF (reference sequence). The V end lost 1 base, the J end lost 2 bases, and 12 bases lay between the germline ends. This CDR3 contains 15 residues. Here the CDR3 DNA reads TGTGCCACCAGCAGAGGTGGGGGGACACCCTACGAGCAGTACTTC. Translating gives CATSRGGGTPYEQYF.

This clonotype has ten or more counts. J is TRBJ1-1 and V is TRBV15; tentatively, D is TRBD1 (6 bases). Deletions cut 0 bases from V and 5 bases from J, with 13 bases between. Germline V gene lookup returns CDR1 LNHNV and CDR2 YYDKDF (reference sequence). The CDR3 has 15 amino acids. The CDR3 region has the DNA TGTGCCACCAGCAGAGATCCCAAGGGGGGTACTGAAGCTTTCTTT. Its translation: CATSRDPKGGTEAFF.

This clonotype was found a few times. V gene TRBV6-1 combines with J gene TRBJ2-1, with D perhaps matching TRBD1 or TRBD2 (5 bases each). V lost 2 bases, J lost 9 bases, and 17 bases lay in between. This CDR3 contains 15 residues. Germline CDR1 MNHNS, CDR2 SASEGT. The CDR3 bases are TGTGCCAGCAGTGAATTCAGGCCGGGGCTGGGTGAGCAGTTCTTC. Residues: CASSEFRPGLGEQFF.

This clonotype was picked up many times. V and J are TRBV28 and TRBJ2-7; D uncertain. Germline assignment: CDR1 MDHEN and CDR2 SYDVKM. The CDR3 sequence is 13 residues long. V dropped 10 bases and J dropped 5 bases, with 18 bases sitting between them. In nucleotides, the CDR3 is TGTGCCATCCTCCTTCCCGGGTCCGACGAGCAGTACTTC. It translates to CAILLPGSDEQYF.

This clonotype was seen only a few times. The V gene is TRBV5-1, the J gene TRBJ1-4; a possible D gene is TRBD1 (5 bases). CDR1 and CDR2 (germline): SGHRS, YFSETQ. The V and J ends lost 2 bases and 8 bases respectively, with 13 bases between them. CDR3 size: 14 residues. This CDR3 is CASSLLGTGEKLFF. The DNA of the CDR3 is TGCGCCAGCAGCTTACTTGGGACGGGCGAAAAACTGTTTTTT.

This sequence joins TRBV20-1 and TRBJ2-1; D gene unclear. Trimming cost V 4 bases and J 9 bases, with 19 bases left between them. The CDR3 extends over 14 amino acids. Germline CDR1 reads DFQATT; CDR2 reads SNEGSKA (reference sequence). CDR3 sequence (DNA): TGCAGTGCTAACAACCCCATTCGGGTTGGTGAGCAGTTCTTC. It specifies CSANNPIRVGEQFF.

This clonotype has only a few counts. This chain connects TRBV19 to TRBJ2-4; 7 bases agree with TRBD2. The CDR3 has 17 amino acids. J gave up 0 bases and V 5 bases, and 10 bases lay outside the gene matches. CDR1 LNHDA and CDR2 SQIVND come from the germline V gene (reference sequence). CDR3 in amino acids: CASSARREDLAKNIQYF. The CDR3 region has the DNA TGTGCCAGTAGTGCTAGACGGGAGGACCTAGCCAAAAACATTCAGTACTTC.

The chain has TRBV12-3 or TRBV12-4 and TRBJ2-1, with D maybe TRBD2 (6 bases). This CDR3 has 12 residues. Trimming cost V 4 bases and J 12 bases, with 13 bases left between them. The CDR3 DNA is TGTGCCAGCAGTTCCGGAGTGCGGGGGCAGTTCTTC. Translating gives CASSSGVRGQFF.

This clonotype came up many times. J is TRBJ2-5 and V is TRBV28; a weak D match, TRBD2 (6 bases). Germline CDR1 MDHEN, CDR2 SYDVKM. The CDR3 contains 17 residues. Trimming stripped 8 bases from V and 4 bases from J, with 26 bases between. The CDR3 spells CASPDTSRPTSVETQYF. The DNA of the CDR3 is TGTGCCAGCCCGGATACTAGCCGCCCTACTAGTGTAGAGACCCAGTACTTC.

In its sample, this clonotype was seen many times. The chain employs TRBV5-1 and TRBJ1-1, with 7 positions matching TRBD1. The germline V gene has CDR1 SGHRS and CDR2 YFSETQ. Germline trimming cut 7 bases from V and 0 bases from J; bases unmatched to any gene: 6. CDR3 length equals 14 residues. CDR3 amino acids: CASAADRMNTEAFF. In DNA form, the CDR3 reads TGCGCCAGCGCCGCGGACAGGATGAACACTGAAGCTTTCTTT. The entire variable domain, with the rest obtained from reference TRBV5-1 and TRBJ1-1, is as follows: KAGVTQTPRYLIKTRGQQVTLSCSPISGHRSVSWYQQTPGQGLQFLFEYFSETQRNKGNFPGRFSGRQFSNSRSEMNVSTLELGDSALYLCASAADRMNTEAFFGQGTRLTVV.

This clonotype was observed at least ten times. The chain links TRBV28 to TRBJ2-2, with D unclear. Trimming took off 10 bases at V and 5 bases at J, with 8 bases between the two ends. The CDR3 has 11 residues. Germline loops: CDR1 MDHEN, CDR2 SYDVKM. The CDR3 DNA sequence: TGTGCCACCCTTACAACCGGGGAGCTGTTTTTT. Amino acid sequence: CATLTTGELFF.

The gene calls are TRBV19 and TRBJ2-2, with TRBD2 identical over 8 bases. The CDR3 contains 17 residues. Trimming cost V 2 bases and J 1 base; bases outside gene matches: 6. The germline CDR1 and CDR2 sequences are LNHDA and SQIVND (reference sequence). DNA of the CDR3: TGTGCCAGTAGTATAATGAGACTAGCGCAGAACACCGGGGAGCTGTTTTTT. It translates to CASSIMRLAQNTGELFF.

This clonotype was seen repeatedly, ten times or more. This rearrangement joins TRBV29-1 to TRBJ2-2; D uncertain. Looked up from germline, CDR1 is SQVTM and CDR2 is ANQGSEA. The V end was cut by 0 bases, the J end by 0 bases, with 11 bases between. The CDR3 has 16 residues. The CDR3 region is CSVEDPNGSNTGELFF. The CDR3 coding sequence is TGCAGCGTTGAAGATCCGAACGGTTCGAACACCGGGGAGCTGTTTTTT.

This clonotype was found many times. The V and J genes are TRBV2 and TRBJ2-7; TRBD1 matches 7 bases. CDR3 size: 14 residues. The V segment lost 6 bases and the J segment 2 bases; nucleotides outside the gene matches: 7. Germline CDR1 reads SNHLY; CDR2 reads FYNNEI. The CDR3 DNA reads TGTGCCAGCAGCACCGGGACAGATCCCTACGAGCAGTACTTC. Protein sequence: CASSTGTDPYEQYF.

The chain uses TRBV30 and TRBJ2-3; D may be TRBD2 (6 bases). Per the germline V gene, CDR1 is GTSNPN and CDR2 is SVGIG (reference sequence). Trimming stripped 7 bases from V and 2 bases from J, with 16 bases between. The length of the CDR3 is 14 residues. CDR3 coding DNA: TGTGCCTCCGTCACGCGGGAAATCACAGATACGCAGTATTTT. It encodes CASVTREITDTQYF. The full variable domain, in which reference TRBV30 and TRBJ2-3 provide the parts outside the CDR3, is SQTIHQWPATLVQPVGSPLSLECTVEGTSNPNLYWYRQAAGRGLQLLFYSVGIGQISSEVPQNLSASRPQDRQFILSSKKLLLSDSGFYLCASVTREITDTQYFGPGTRLTVL.

V usage is TRBV12-3 or TRBV12-4 and J usage is TRBJ2-7; D uncertain. V was cut by 4 bases and J by 3 bases, with 7 bases left in between. This CDR3 comprises 12 residues. The CDR3 loop reads CASSYGNYEQYF. CDR3 in DNA: TGTGCCAGCAGTTACGGTAACTACGAGCAGTACTTC.

This clonotype was seen repeatedly, ten times or more. This chain uses TRBV12-3 or TRBV12-4 with TRBJ2-2; D may be TRBD1 (6 bases). The CDR3 runs to 13 residues. Between the trimmed V and J ends, which lost 5 bases and 8 bases, there was a span of 12 bases. CDR3 DNA sequence: TGTGCCAGCAGTAACAGGGTAGTTGGGGAGCTGTTTTTT. It specifies CASSNRVVGELFF.

V usage is TRBV20-1 and J usage is TRBJ2-5; either TRBD1 or TRBD2 may fit D (5 bases each). The CDR3 loop spans 11 amino acids. The V gene's germline CDR1 is DFQATT and CDR2 SNEGSKA (reference sequence). The V gene lost 5 bases and the J gene lost 5 bases, with 9 bases spanning the gap. The CDR3 DNA reads TGCAGTGCTGGGGACGTGGAGACCCAGTACTTC. Its protein product is CSAGDVETQYF.

This clonotype came up a few times. V usage is TRBV4-1 and J usage is TRBJ2-5, with 11 bases fitting TRBD2. The germline gives CDR1 MGHRA, CDR2 YSYEKL. With 4 bases clipped from V and 2 bases from J, the junction kept 6 bases outside the gene matches. The CDR3 runs to 16 residues. This CDR3 reads CASSPGTSGTQETQYF. The CDR3 DNA reads TGCGCCAGCAGCCCTGGGACTAGCGGTACACAAGAGACCCAGTACTTC.

V gene TRBV11-3 combines with J gene TRBJ2-2; a weak D match, TRBD1 (6 bases). Germline CDR1 is SGHNT and CDR2 is YENEEA. The CDR3 is made up of 16 amino acids. With 2 bases removed from V and 6 bases from J, the gap between germline ends came to 16 bases. In nucleotides, the CDR3 is TGTGCCAGCAGCTTATCTCCTCACAAGGGGGCCGGGGAGCTGTTTTTT. Its translation is CASSLSPHKGAGELFF.

Ten or more counts support this clonotype. This chain connects TRBV12-3 or TRBV12-4 to TRBJ1-2, with a tentative D call TRBD1 (5 bases). The CDR3 extends over 12 amino acids. The germline V and J ends were trimmed by 5 bases and 6 bases, with 10 bases remaining between them. CDR3 DNA sequence: TGTGCCAGCAGTCAGGGTTTGGATGGCTACACCTTC. The encoded protein is CASSQGLDGYTF.

The V gene is TRBV10-1, the J gene TRBJ2-7; TRBD2 is a possible D gene (5 bases). V dropped 8 bases and J dropped 5 bases, with 13 bases sitting between them. The CDR3 length is 12 residues. CDR1 is WNHNN and CDR2 is SYGVQD in the germline V gene (reference sequence). In DNA form, the CDR3 reads TGCGCCAGCTCGGGAAGTGTGGACGAGCAGTACTTC. Protein product: CASSGSVDEQYF.

On this clonotype: A much larger clone differs from this one at a single base, so this may be a read error. This sequence joins TRBV10-3 and TRBJ1-2, with D unclear. This CDR3 is 14 amino acids long. Germline CDR1 is ENHRY and CDR2 is SYGVKD. The CDR3 spells CATSESRNNYGYTF. CDR3 DNA: TGTGCCACCAGTGAGTCAAGGAATAACTATGGCTACACCTTC.

The table lists this clonotype with many counts. V and J are TRBV20-1 and TRBJ2-2; D not certain. Trimming stripped 3 bases from V and 0 bases from J, with 11 bases between. CDR3 length: 15 amino acids. Germline V gene lookup returns CDR1 DFQATT and CDR2 SNEGSKA (reference sequence). CDR3 DNA: TGCAGTGCTAGTCGAATGATTGCGAACACCGGGGAGCTGTTTTTT. It specifies CSASRMIANTGELFF.

This clonotype was found many times. The chain joins TRBV20-1 to TRBJ2-7; 7 bases agree with TRBD2. Germline CDR1 reads DFQATT; CDR2 reads SNEGSKA (reference sequence). V shed 4 bases, J shed 4 bases, and the junction held 4 bases outside the gene matches. CDR3 length: 12 amino acids. CDR3 region: CSATSGTYEQYF. The DNA of the CDR3 is TGCAGTGCTACCAGCGGGACGTACGAGCAGTACTTC.

At least ten counts were recorded for this clonotype. This sequence joins TRBV11-1 and TRBJ2-2, with no clear D. The CDR3 extends over 16 amino acids. V lost 5 bases and J 0 bases, leaving 13 bases between the germline ends. Germline V gives CDR1 SGHAT, CDR2 FQDESV (reference sequence). CDR3 DNA: TGTGCCAGCAGCCCCTTTGGCGCATCGAACACCGGGGAGCTGTTTTTT. Translation gives CASSPFGASNTGELFF.